The 32 T cell receptor beta chains reported below all come from one sample, sequenced in a study of post-analysis software for immune sequencing data. Study results and caveats: When patients were compared with controls, 4 or 5 TRBV segments were more frequent, TRBV5-6, TRBV5-1 and TRBV20-1 among them.

Every TCR beta cDNA library bore unique molecular identifiers. TCRdb reanalysed the PCR reads using MiXCR and keeps one entry per CDR3 protein. The repertoire consists of fewer than 850,000 distinct CDR3 sequences, with 25% to 30% occurring once and the leading ten covering around 0.6%. For these receptors, no antigen is known. The sequenced material came from blood. The receptor set was obtained from a girl aged 5 to 17 with multiple sclerosis.

The V call is TRBV5-1, the J call TRBJ2-5, with 12 bases fitting TRBD1. The J call may be incorrect, as the DNA end agrees better with TRBJ2-7. The length of the CDR3 is 15 residues. Germline-derived CDR1 and CDR2 are SGHRS and YFSETQ. This CDR3 reads CASSMGQGAVYEQYF. For the CDR3, the DNA is TGCGCCAGCAGCATGGGACAGGGGGCGGTCTACGAGCAGTACTTC.

The chain joins TRBV20-1 to TRBJ1-2; D not certain. The V and J ends lost 3 bases and 7 bases respectively, with 15 bases between them. This CDR3 spans 13 amino acids. The V gene's germline CDR1 is DFQATT and CDR2 SNEGSKA (reference sequence). CDR3 residues: CSASLWGAAGYTF. CDR3 DNA sequence: TGCAGTGCTAGTTTATGGGGTGCGGCTGGCTACACCTTC.

The rearrangement uses TRBV24-1 and TRBJ2-3; TRBD2 matches 10 bases. Unmatched junction bases numbered 7, after V lost 7 bases and J lost 4 bases. The germline V gene encodes CDR1 KGHDR and CDR2 SFDVKD. The length of the CDR3 is 15 residues. The CDR3 protein is CATRNSGGISDTQYF. The CDR3 coding sequence is TGTGCCACCAGGAATAGCGGGGGGATCTCAGATACGCAGTATTTT.

This clonotype was detected only a few times. The chain couples TRBV27 to TRBJ2-1; D may match TRBD1 or TRBD2 (6 bases each). The CDR3 extends over 14 amino acids. With 4 bases removed from V and 7 bases from J, the gap between germline ends came to 14 bases. The germline gives CDR1 MNHEY, CDR2 SMNVEV (reference sequence). DNA of the CDR3: TGTGCCAGCAGTTGGGGGGCAGGGGATAATGAGCAGTTCTTC. Its protein product is CASSWGAGDNEQFF.

As concerns this clonotype: With a much larger clone just one base away, this may be a read error. V and J are TRBV29-1 and TRBJ2-7; D remains unclear. The CDR3 has 15 amino acids. Trimming removed 4 bases at V and 3 bases at J, with 19 bases between. The V gene's germline CDR1 is SQVTM and CDR2 ANQGSEA. The CDR3 nucleotides read TGCAGCGTTGCATGGCAGCCAGAGGCGGTCTACGAGCAGTACTTC. Translation gives CSVAWQPEAVYEQYF.

This clonotype was found a few times. The V gene is TRBV20-1, the J gene TRBJ2-7; the match to TRBD2 covers 7 bases. The J segment lost 6 bases and the V segment lost 1 base, leaving 9 bases of the junction unmatched. From germline, CDR1 is DFQATT and CDR2 SNEGSKA (reference sequence). The CDR3 contains 14 residues. The CDR3 DNA is TGCAGTGCTAGAGCGAGGACTAGTCGTGGCGAGCAGTACTTC. The encoded protein is CSARARTSRGEQYF.

In its sample, this clonotype was seen once. The chain combines TRBV12-3 or TRBV12-4 with TRBJ2-3, with TRBD2 matching over 9 bases. J lost 4 bases, V lost 5 bases, and 10 bases had no gene match. The CDR3 spans 16 residues. CDR3 residues: CASSLSIAGVADTQYF. DNA for the CDR3: TGTGCCAGCAGTCTAAGCATAGCGGGAGTGGCAGATACGCAGTATTTT.

A note on this clonotype: One end of the junction varies from germline; a read error may be responsible. This chain uses TRBV7-6 with TRBJ1-3; D is unclear. Per germline, CDR1 SGHVS and CDR2 FNYEAQ. CDR3 length equals 15 residues. The CDR3 coding sequence is TGTGCCAGCAGCCCCCCCAGGCACTCTGGGAACACCATATATTTT. It yields the protein CASSPPRHSGNTIYF.

The V and J genes are TRBV6-5 and TRBJ1-2; possibly TRBD1 for D (5 bases). The CDR3 has 15 residues. V dropped 6 bases and J dropped 3 bases, with 17 bases sitting between them. The germline CDR1 and CDR2 sequences are MNHEY and SVGAGI. DNA for the CDR3: TGTGCCAGCAGGAAGGGGATGATGTGGGACTATGGCTACACCTTC. Its protein product is CASRKGMMWDYGYTF.

This clonotype has only a few counts. V and J are TRBV10-3 and TRBJ2-7; D is possibly TRBD1 or TRBD2 (5 bases each). V was cut by 11 bases and J by 2 bases, with 13 bases left in between. In germline, CDR1 is ENHRY, CDR2 SYGVKD. The CDR3 has 12 amino acids. For the CDR3, the DNA is TGTGCCGTAGGGGACGGTGCCTACGAGCAGTACTTC. Translated: CAVGDGAYEQYF.

The chain employs TRBV3-1 and TRBJ2-5, with D hard to call. Trimming left V 0 bases short and J 7 bases short, with 6 bases between. The germline gives CDR1 LGHDT, CDR2 YNNKEL (reference sequence). This CDR3 has 12 residues. The CDR3 reads CASSQDFRTQYF. CDR3 DNA: TGTGCCAGCAGCCAAGACTTTCGGACCCAGTACTTC.

This rearrangement joins TRBV4-3 to TRBJ2-2; D assignment may be TRBD1 or TRBD2 (7 bases each). Germline V lookup: CDR1 LGHNA, CDR2 YSLEER. Between the trimmed V and J ends, which lost 6 bases and 2 bases, there was a span of 13 bases. The CDR3 is made up of 15 amino acids. DNA for the CDR3: TGCGCCAGCAGACCCAGGGGGGGTAACACCGGGGAGCTGTTTTTT. Protein product: CASRPRGGNTGELFF.

A few counts support this clonotype. The rearrangement joins TRBV7-2 to TRBJ1-1; 7 bases align to TRBD1. Trimming removed 1 base from V and 7 bases from J; junction bases left unmatched: 6. Looked up from germline, CDR1 is SGHTA and CDR2 is FQGNSA. This CDR3 has 14 amino acids. This CDR3 is CASSLEGHRGEAFF. Written as DNA, the CDR3 is TGTGCCAGCAGCTTAGAGGGTCACAGGGGTGAAGCTTTCTTT.

In this sample, this clonotype turned up a few times. The rearrangement links TRBV20-1 to TRBJ2-3; TRBD2 agrees at 8 bases. The CDR3 is 14 residues long. J lost 7 bases, V lost 3 bases, and 9 bases had no gene match. In germline, CDR1 is DFQATT, CDR2 SNEGSKA (reference sequence). In DNA, the CDR3 is TGCAGTGCTAGTTCCAGCGGGAGTCGATATACGCAGTATTTT. Its translation: CSASSSGSRYTQYF.

Note on this clonotype: The junction does not match germline at one end; this may be a read error. The rearrangement uses TRBV25-1 and TRBJ2-1, with 10 bases aligning to TRBD1. This CDR3 region has 17 residues. Germline V CDR1 and CDR2: MGHDK, SYGVNS. The CDR3: CVSSATSGQGIRNEQFF. DNA of the CDR3: TGTGTCAGCAGTGCCACATCGGGACAGGGGATAAGGAATGAGCAGTTCTTC.

This chain uses TRBV12-3 or TRBV12-4 with TRBJ1-5; 9 nucleotides agree with TRBD1. This CDR3 has 14 residues. Losses at the gene ends were 4 bases for V and 7 bases for J; bases not matched to a gene: 5. The chain's CDR3 is CASSSGTGYQPQHF. The CDR3 DNA reads TGTGCCAGCAGTTCAGGGACAGGGTACCAGCCCCAGCATTTT.

This clonotype occurred a few times. The chain combines TRBV27 with TRBJ2-4; perhaps D is TRBD1 or TRBD2 (5 bases each). The DNA end favors TRBJ2-7, so the J call may be wrong. This CDR3 is built from 12 residues. CDR1 is MNHEY, CDR2 SMNVEV, per germline (reference sequence). The CDR3 is CASSLPGPEQYF. CDR3 DNA sequence: TGTGCCAGCAGTTTACCGGGACCCGAGCAGTACTTC.

This clonotype has just a few counts. The genes are TRBV20-1 and TRBJ1-2, with 9 bases identical to TRBD1. This CDR3 has 13 residues. V trimming: 6 bases; J trimming: 5 bases; junction bases outside the gene matches: 7. From germline, CDR1 is DFQATT and CDR2 SNEGSKA (reference sequence). CDR3 coding DNA: TGCAGTGCGAGCACAGGGGGCAGTTATGGCTACACCTTC. As protein: CSASTGGSYGYTF.

This chain joins TRBV4-1 and TRBJ2-7, with D maybe TRBD1 (6 bases). Between the trimmed V and J ends, which lost 1 base and 2 bases, there was a span of 15 bases. The CDR3 length is 16 residues. Germline V gives CDR1 MGHRA, CDR2 YSYEKL. CDR3 sequence (DNA): TGCGCCAGCAGCCAAGTTTTTGGGGGCAGCGCCTACGAGCAGTACTTC. Its translation is CASSQVFGGSAYEQYF.

The chain links TRBV28 to TRBJ2-5; TRBD2 agrees at 7 bases. J gave up 7 bases and V 3 bases, and 8 bases lay outside the gene matches. In germline, CDR1 is MDHEN, CDR2 SYDVKM. The CDR3 has 14 amino acids. CDR3 residues: CASSFLLAKGTQYF. Here the CDR3 DNA reads TGTGCCAGCAGTTTCCTACTAGCGAAGGGGACCCAGTACTTC.

This chain uses TRBV5-1 with TRBJ2-7, with D perhaps matching TRBD1 (6 bases). Per germline, CDR1 SGHRS and CDR2 YFSETQ. The V and J ends lost 3 bases and 3 bases respectively, with 13 bases between them. CDR3 length equals 14 residues. The DNA for the CDR3 is TGCGCCAGCAGCTCCACGACAGGCATCTACGAGCAGTACTTC. Its protein is CASSSTTGIYEQYF. Supplemented by reference TRBV5-1 and TRBJ2-7, the full variable domain reads KAGVTQTPRYLIKTRGQQVTLSCSPISGHRSVSWYQQTPGQGLQFLFEYFSETQRNKGNFPGRFSGRQFSNSRSEMNVSTLELGDSALYLCASSSTTGIYEQYFGPGTRLTVT.

The chain couples TRBV5-1 to TRBJ2-1, with 11 bases fitting TRBD1. In germline, CDR1 is SGHRS, CDR2 YFSETQ. Trimming at V came to 4 bases and at J to 12 bases, leaving 6 bases not matched to a gene. The CDR3 runs 13 residues. The CDR3 region is CASSVDRGRGQFF. The CDR3 nucleotides are TGCGCCAGCAGCGTGGACAGGGGGCGAGGGCAGTTCTTC.

V and J are TRBV20-1 and TRBJ2-1; D is perhaps TRBD2 (5 bases). Trimming removed 0 bases at V and 8 bases at J, with 20 bases between. The CDR3 consists of 16 residues. The V gene's germline CDR1 is DFQATT and CDR2 SNEGSKA (reference sequence). The CDR3 region has the DNA TGCAGTGCTAGAGATCTTGAGGGCCCTGCCCTTTATGAGCAGTTCTTC. Its protein is CSARDLEGPALYEQFF.

The gene calls are TRBV10-3 and TRBJ2-5; the match to TRBD1 covers 11 bases. Germline CDR1 reads ENHRY; CDR2 reads SYGVKD. The CDR3 runs to 16 residues. J lost 5 bases, V lost 0 bases, and 5 bases had no gene match. CDR3: CAISESGQGARETQYF. Written as DNA, the CDR3 is TGTGCCATCAGTGAGTCAGGACAGGGGGCTAGGGAGACCCAGTACTTC.

This clonotype has just a few counts. The genes are TRBV6-2 or TRBV6-3 and TRBJ2-5, with 9 positions matching TRBD2. Looked up from germline, CDR1 is MNHEY and CDR2 is SVGEGT. The CDR3 consists of 15 residues. The J segment lost 1 base and the V segment lost 2 bases, leaving 2 bases of the junction unmatched. CDR3 DNA sequence: TGTGCCAGCAGTTACGCTAGCGGGACCCAAGAGACCCAGTACTTC. This encodes CASSYASGTQETQYF.

V gene TRBV18 combines with J gene TRBJ2-6; D gene uncertain. V lost 5 bases and J 0 bases, leaving 11 bases between the germline ends. This CDR3 region has 16 residues. Per the germline V gene, CDR1 is KGHSH and CDR2 is LQKENI. The chain's CDR3 is CASSSQLGSGANVLTF. In DNA, the CDR3 is TGTGCCAGCTCATCTCAGTTGGGCTCTGGGGCCAACGTCCTGACTTTC.

This clonotype was picked up a small number of times. The V gene is TRBV11-2, the J gene TRBJ2-1, with no clear D. The germline V gene has CDR1 SGHAT and CDR2 FQNNGV. This CDR3 spans 14 amino acids. Trimming cost V 3 bases and J 3 bases, with 9 bases left between them. CDR3 DNA sequence: TGTGCCAGCAGCTTTGGGCAGTACTACAATGAGCAGTTCTTC. Its protein is CASSFGQYYNEQFF.

The chain recombines TRBV28 with TRBJ2-5; a weak D match, TRBD2 (6 bases). CDR1 is MDHEN and CDR2 is SYDVKM in the germline V gene. This CDR3 is 11 amino acids long. The V and J ends lost 1 base and 11 bases respectively, with 8 bases between them. CDR3 in amino acids: CASSLSRGQYF. CDR3 nucleotide sequence: TGTGCCAGCAGTTTATCCCGGGGGCAGTACTTC.

This clonotype was counted a few times. The chain is built from TRBV5-6 and TRBJ2-7, with 12 nucleotides matching TRBD2. V dropped 6 bases and J dropped 6; count of bases not matched to a gene: 10. CDR1 and CDR2 (germline): SGHDT, YYEEEE. This CDR3 is 15 amino acids long. In nucleotides, the CDR3 is TGTGCCAGCACCCGACTAGCGGGAGCGTCTCGCGAGCAGTACTTC. This gives the protein CASTRLAGASREQYF.

This clonotype was seen only a few times. The chain uses TRBV7-9 and TRBJ2-7, with 8 positions matching TRBD1. This CDR3 spans 14 amino acids. CDR1 is SEHNR, CDR2 FQNEAQ, per germline (reference sequence). The J segment lost 2 bases and the V segment lost 7 bases, leaving 7 bases of the junction unmatched. The CDR3: CASTEQGGAYEQYF. The CDR3 nucleotides are TGTGCCAGCACTGAACAGGGGGGTGCCTACGAGCAGTACTTC.

The V and J genes are TRBV20-1 and TRBJ2-5; D gene ambiguous. The V gene lost 0 bases and the J gene lost 4 bases, with 15 bases spanning the gap. Germline V gives CDR1 DFQATT, CDR2 SNEGSKA (reference sequence). This CDR3 comprises 15 residues. The CDR3 protein is CSAREAREVGETQYF. The CDR3 DNA sequence: TGCAGTGCTAGAGAGGCACGCGAGGTGGGAGAGACCCAGTACTTC.

The J gene is TRBJ2-1, the V gene TRBV29-1; D is unclear. The V gene lost 7 bases and the J gene lost 2 bases, with 9 bases spanning the gap. Germline V gene lookup returns CDR1 SQVTM and CDR2 ANQGSEA. CDR3 length: 12 residues. The CDR3 region is CSGGYTYNEQFF. The CDR3 region has the DNA TGCAGCGGAGGTTATACCTACAATGAGCAGTTCTTC.